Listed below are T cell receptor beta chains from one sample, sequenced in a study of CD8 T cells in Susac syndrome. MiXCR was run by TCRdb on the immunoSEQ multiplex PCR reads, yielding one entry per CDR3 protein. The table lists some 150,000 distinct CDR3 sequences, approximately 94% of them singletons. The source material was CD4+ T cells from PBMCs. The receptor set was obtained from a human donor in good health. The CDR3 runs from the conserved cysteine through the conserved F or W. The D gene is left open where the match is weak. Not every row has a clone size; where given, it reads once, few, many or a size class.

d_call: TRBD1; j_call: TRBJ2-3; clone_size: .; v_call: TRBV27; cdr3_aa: CASSWQQGRTDTQYF; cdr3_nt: TGTGCCAGCAGTTGGCAACAGGGGCGAACAGATACGCAGTATTTT
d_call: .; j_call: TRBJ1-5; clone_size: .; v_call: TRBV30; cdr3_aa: CAWSAGTDNQPQHF; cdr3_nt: TGTGCCTGGAGTGCCGGGACGGACAATCAGCCCCAGCATTTT
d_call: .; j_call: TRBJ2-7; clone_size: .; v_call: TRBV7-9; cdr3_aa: CASSFPGSYEQYF; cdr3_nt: TGTGCCAGCAGCTTCCCAGGTTCCTACGAGCAGTACTTC
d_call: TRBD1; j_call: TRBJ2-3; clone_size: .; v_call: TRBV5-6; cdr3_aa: CASSTGQVPDTQYF; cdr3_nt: TGTGCCAGCAGCACGGGACAGGTCCCAGATACGCAGTATTTT
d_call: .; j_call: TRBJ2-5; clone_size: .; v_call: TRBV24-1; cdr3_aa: CATSDSRAKETQYF; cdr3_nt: TGTGCCACCAGCGACTCGAGGGCTAAAGAGACCCAGTACTTC
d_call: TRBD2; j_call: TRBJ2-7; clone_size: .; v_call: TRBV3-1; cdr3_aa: CASSQGTSGSTSYEQYF; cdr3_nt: TGTGCCAGCAGCCAAGGAACTAGCGGGAGTACGTCCTACGAGCAGTACTTC
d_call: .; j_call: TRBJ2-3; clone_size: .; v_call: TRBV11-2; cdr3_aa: CASSLDRPTQYF; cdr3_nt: TGTGCCAGCAGCTTAGATCGACCGACGCAGTATTTT
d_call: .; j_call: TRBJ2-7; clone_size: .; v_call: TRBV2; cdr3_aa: CASSYPGNEQYF; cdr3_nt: TGTGCCAGCAGTTACCCAGGAAACGAGCAGTACTTC
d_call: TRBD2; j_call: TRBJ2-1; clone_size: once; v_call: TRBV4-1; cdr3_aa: CASSQDVAGGTGNEQFF; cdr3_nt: TGCGCCAGCAGCCAAGATGTAGCGGGAGGGACTGGGAATGAGCAGTTCTTC
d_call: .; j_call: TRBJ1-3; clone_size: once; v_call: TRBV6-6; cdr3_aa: CASSSLGGGAGNTIYF; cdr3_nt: TGTGCCAGCAGCTCGCTGGGGGGAGGGGCTGGAAACACCATATATTTT
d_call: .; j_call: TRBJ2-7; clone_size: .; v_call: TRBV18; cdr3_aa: CASSPTQDSYEQYF; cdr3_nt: TGTGCCAGCTCACCTACCCAAGACTCCTACGAGCAGTACTTC
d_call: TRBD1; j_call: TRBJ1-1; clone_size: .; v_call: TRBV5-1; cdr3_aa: CASSEPGQGPPAFF; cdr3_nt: TGCGCCAGCAGCGAACCGGGACAGGGCCCTCCAGCTTTCTTT
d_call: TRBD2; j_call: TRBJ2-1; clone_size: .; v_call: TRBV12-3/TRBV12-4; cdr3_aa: CASSYSSGSTNEQFF; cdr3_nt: TGTGCCAGCAGCTATTCTAGCGGGAGCACCAATGAGCAGTTCTTC
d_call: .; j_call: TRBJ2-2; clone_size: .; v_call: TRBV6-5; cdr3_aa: CASSYGSTGELFF; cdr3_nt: TGTGCCAGCAGTTACGGGAGCACCGGGGAGCTGTTTTTT
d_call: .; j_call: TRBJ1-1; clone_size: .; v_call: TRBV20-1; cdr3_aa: CSAKRGSERTEAFF; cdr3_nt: TGCAGTGCTAAACGGGGGAGCGAGAGAACTGAAGCTTTCTTT
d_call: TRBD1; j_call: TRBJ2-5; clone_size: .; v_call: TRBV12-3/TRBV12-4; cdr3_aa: CASRGQGVRGETQYF; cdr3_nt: TGTGCCAGCAGAGGACAGGGGGTCAGGGGGGAGACCCAGTACTTC
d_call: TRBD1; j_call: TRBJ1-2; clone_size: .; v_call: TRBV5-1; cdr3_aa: CASSPTGTGGADYGYTF; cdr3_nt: TGCGCCAGCAGCCCGACCGGGACAGGGGGCGCCGACTATGGCTACACCTTC
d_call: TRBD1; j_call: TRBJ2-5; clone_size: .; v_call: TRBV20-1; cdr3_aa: CSARADRAQETQYF; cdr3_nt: TGCAGTGCTAGGGCCGACAGGGCCCAAGAGACCCAGTACTTC
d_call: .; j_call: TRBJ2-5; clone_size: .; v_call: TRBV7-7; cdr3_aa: CASSWTGRGETQYF; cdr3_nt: TGTGCTAGCAGCTGGACAGGGAGGGGGGAGACCCAGTACTTC
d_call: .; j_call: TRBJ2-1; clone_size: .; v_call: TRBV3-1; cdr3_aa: CASSQDIAVSYNEQFF; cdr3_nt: TGTGCCAGCAGCCAAGATATAGCCGTCTCCTACAATGAGCAGTTCTTC
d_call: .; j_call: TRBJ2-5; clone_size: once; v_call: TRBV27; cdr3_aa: CASRRGPQIQETQYF; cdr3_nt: TGTGCCAGCAGGAGAGGACCCCAAATTCAAGAGACCCAGTACTTC
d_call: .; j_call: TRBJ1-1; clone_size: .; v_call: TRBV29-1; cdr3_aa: CSVEVQQATEAFF; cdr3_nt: TGCAGCGTTGAAGTTCAACAGGCCACTGAAGCTTTCTTT
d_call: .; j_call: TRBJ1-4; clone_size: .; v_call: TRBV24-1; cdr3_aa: CATSGKQGGELFF; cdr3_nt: TGTGCCACCAGTGGTAAACAGGGTGGTGAACTGTTTTTT
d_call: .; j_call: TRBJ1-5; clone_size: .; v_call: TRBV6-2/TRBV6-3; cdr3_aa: CATGGGTLRQPQHF; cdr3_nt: TGTGCCACCGGCGGGGGGACCCTAAGGCAGCCCCAGCATTTT
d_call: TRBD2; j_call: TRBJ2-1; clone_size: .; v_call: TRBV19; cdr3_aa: CASRLAGVYNEQFF; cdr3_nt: TGTGCCAGTAGATTAGCGGGGGTCTACAATGAGCAGTTCTTC
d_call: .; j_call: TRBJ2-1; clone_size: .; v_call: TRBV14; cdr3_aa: CASSIKPLRGRGYNEQFF; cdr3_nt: TGTGCCAGCAGCATTAAACCCTTACGGGGACGGGGGTACAATGAGCAGTTCTTC
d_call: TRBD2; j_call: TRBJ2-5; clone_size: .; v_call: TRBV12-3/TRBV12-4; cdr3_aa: CASRSTGGLAETQYF; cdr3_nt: TGTGCCAGCAGATCGACCGGCGGACTAGCAGAGACCCAGTACTTC
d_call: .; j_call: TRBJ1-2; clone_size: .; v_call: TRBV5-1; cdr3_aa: CASSLFARGSNYGYTF; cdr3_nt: TGCGCCAGCAGCTTGTTCGCGCGGGGCAGTAACTATGGCTACACCTTC
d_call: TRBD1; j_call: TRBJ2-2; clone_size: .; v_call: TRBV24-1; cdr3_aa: CATSSDRGNTGELFF; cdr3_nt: TGTGCCACCAGTTCTGACAGGGGTAACACCGGGGAGCTGTTTTTT
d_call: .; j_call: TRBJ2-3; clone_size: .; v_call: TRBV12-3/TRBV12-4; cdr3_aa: CASSLGSRTDTQYF; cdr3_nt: TGTGCCAGCAGTTTAGGTAGTCGCACAGATACGCAGTATTTT
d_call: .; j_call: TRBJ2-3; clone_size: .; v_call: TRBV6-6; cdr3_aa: CASRPTGTTDTQYF; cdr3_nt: TGTGCCAGCAGACCAACAGGGACCACAGATACGCAGTATTTT
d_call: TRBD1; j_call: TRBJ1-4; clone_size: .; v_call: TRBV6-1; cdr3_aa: CASSERQGPKLFF; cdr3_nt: TGTGCCAGCAGTGAACGACAGGGGCCAAAACTGTTTTTT
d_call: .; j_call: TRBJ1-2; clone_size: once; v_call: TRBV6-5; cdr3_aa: CASSYSGSPFPLYGYTF; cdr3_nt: TGTGCCAGCAGTTACTCGGGATCGCCCTTTCCCTTATATGGCTACACCTTC
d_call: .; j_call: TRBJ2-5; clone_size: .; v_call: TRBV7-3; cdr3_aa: CASSLGEGQETQYF; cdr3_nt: TGTGCCAGCAGCTTAGGTGAAGGCCAAGAGACCCAGTACTTC
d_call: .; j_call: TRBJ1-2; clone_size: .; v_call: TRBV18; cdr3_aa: CASSPRLRTADLRGGYTF; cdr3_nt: TGTGCCAGCTCACCTAGACTGCGGACGGCTGATCTAAGAGGCGGCTACACCTTC
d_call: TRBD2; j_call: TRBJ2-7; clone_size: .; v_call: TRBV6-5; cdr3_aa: CASSRLAGAHEQYF; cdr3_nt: TGTGCCAGCAGTAGACTAGCGGGAGCCCACGAGCAGTACTTC
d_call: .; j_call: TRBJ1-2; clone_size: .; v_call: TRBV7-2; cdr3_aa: CASSTSRTASLYGYTF; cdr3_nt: TGTGCCAGCAGCACGAGTCGGACGGCGAGTCTATATGGCTACACCTTC
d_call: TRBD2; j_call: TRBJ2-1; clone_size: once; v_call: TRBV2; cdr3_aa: CASRGGLAYNEQFF; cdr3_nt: TGTGCCAGCAGGGGGGGACTAGCCTACAATGAGCAGTTCTTC
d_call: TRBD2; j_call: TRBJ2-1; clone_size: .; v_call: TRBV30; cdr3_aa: CAWSVRGGSGNEQFF; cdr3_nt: TGTGCCTGGAGTGTACGAGGCGGGAGTGGCAATGAGCAGTTCTTC
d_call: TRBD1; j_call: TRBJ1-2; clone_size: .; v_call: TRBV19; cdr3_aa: CATGTGPTVGGYTF; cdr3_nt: TGTGCCACCGGGACAGGGCCGACAGTTGGTGGCTACACCTTC
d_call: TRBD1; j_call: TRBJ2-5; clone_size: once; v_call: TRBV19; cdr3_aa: CASSMVGTGQETQYF; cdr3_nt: TGTGCCAGTAGTATGGTCGGGACAGGGCAAGAGACCCAGTACTTC
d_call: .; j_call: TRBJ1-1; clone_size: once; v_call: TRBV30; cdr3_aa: CAWNSGEANTEAFF; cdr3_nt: TGTGCCTGGAACTCAGGGGAGGCGAACACTGAAGCTTTCTTT
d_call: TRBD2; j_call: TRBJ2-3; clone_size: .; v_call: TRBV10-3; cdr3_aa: CAISLQRELTDTQYF; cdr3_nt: TGTGCCATCAGTCTCCAGCGGGAGTTAACAGATACGCAGTATTTT
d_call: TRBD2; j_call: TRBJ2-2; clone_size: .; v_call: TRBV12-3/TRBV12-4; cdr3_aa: CASGLANTGELFF; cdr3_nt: TGTGCCAGCGGACTAGCGAACACCGGGGAGCTGTTTTTT
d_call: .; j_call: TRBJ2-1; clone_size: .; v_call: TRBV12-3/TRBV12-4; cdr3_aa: CASSLAVGYNEQFF; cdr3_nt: TGTGCCAGCAGTTTAGCAGTTGGGTACAATGAGCAGTTCTTC
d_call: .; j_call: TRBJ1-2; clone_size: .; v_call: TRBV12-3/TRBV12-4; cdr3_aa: CATRAGYGYTF; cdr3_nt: TGTGCTACTAGGGCAGGCTATGGCTACACCTTC